The clone carrying this T cell receptor (beta chain) was counted many times. What it binds is unknown. TCR beta CDR3 regions were amplified from RNA. HTBI primers were the set used in a first-round RT-PCR of the TCR CDR3. Each CDR3 protein is one row after TCRdb ran MiXCR on the multiplex PCR reads. This table holds approximately 300,000 distinct CDR3 sequences, 17% found once. These data are taken from a study of T cells in Graves' hyperthyroidism and ophthalmopathy. Study conclusions and caveats: With a median lead of approximately 6 months before onset, the model predicted ophthalmopathy.

The study included ophthalmopathy patients with Clinical Activity Score at least 3, NOSPECS grade at least 4 and duration under 3 months. Lactation, pregnancy, other autoimmune disease or uncontrolled infection excluded patients. Diagnoses were established using clinical symptoms, serum thyroxine and TRAb, thyroid ultrasound and orbital computed tomography. The germline V and J ends were trimmed by 1 base and 8 bases, with 17 bases remaining between them. The germline CDR1 and CDR2 sequences are DFQATT and SNEGSKA (reference sequence). The CDR3 has 14 residues. The sample consisted of blood. This chain uses TRBV20-1 with TRBJ1-2, with D maybe TRBD1 (6 bases). The receptor was derived from an older woman with Graves' ophthalmopathy. Here the CDR3 reads CSARVAEGGFGYTF. CDR3 nucleotide sequence: TGCAGTGCTAGAGTAGCGGAGGGGGGGTTCGGCTACACCTTC.